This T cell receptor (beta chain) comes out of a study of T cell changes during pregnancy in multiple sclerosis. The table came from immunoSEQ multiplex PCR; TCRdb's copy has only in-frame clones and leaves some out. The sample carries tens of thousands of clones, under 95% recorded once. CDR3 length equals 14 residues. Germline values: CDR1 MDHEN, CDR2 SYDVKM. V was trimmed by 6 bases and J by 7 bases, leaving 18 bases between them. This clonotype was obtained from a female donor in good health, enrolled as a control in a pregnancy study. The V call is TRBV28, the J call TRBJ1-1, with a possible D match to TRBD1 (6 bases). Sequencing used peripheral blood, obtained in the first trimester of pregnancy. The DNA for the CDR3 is TGTGCCAGCAGCTTACAGGGATACGATGATGAAGCTTTCTTT. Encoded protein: CASSLQGYDDEAFF.